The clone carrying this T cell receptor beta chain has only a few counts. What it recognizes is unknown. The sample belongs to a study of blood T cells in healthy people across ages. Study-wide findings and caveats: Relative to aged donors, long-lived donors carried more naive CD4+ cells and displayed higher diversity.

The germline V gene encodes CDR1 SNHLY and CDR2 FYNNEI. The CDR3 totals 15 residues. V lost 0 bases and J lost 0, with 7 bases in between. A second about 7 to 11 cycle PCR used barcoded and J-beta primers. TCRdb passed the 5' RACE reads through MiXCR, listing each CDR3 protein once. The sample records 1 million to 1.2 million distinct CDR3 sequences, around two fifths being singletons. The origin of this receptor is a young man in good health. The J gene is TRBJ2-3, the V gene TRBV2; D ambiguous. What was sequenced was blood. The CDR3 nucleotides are TGTGCCAGCAGTGAAGCCGACCGAAGCACAGATACGCAGTATTTT. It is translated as CASSEADRSTDTQYF.